Listed below are T cell receptor beta chains from one sample, sequenced in a study of a mutant IDH1 vaccine in newly diagnosed glioma. Method: immunoSEQ multiplex PCR; TCRdb's copy keeps in-frame clones and lacks some. The sample shows fewer than 45,000 clones, 78% of them seen only once. Their target antigens are unknown. The source was PBMCs, collected from a glioma patient whose treatment included an IDH1 peptide vaccine. Receptors originate from a woman in her thirties or forties with glioma. Some clones in this sample may be carry-over from other donors' samples. CDR3s leave out the opening cysteine and the closing phenylalanine or tryptophan. Fields, in order: J gene, V gene, CDR3 protein.

j_gene: TRBJ2-3
v_gene: TRBV5-4
CDR3aa: ASRLTPGQSTDTQY

j_gene: TRBJ2-7
v_gene: TRBV27
CDR3aa: ASSFRGVISYEQY

j_gene: TRBJ2-7
v_gene: TRBV6-1
CDR3aa: ASRETSVSYEQY

j_gene: TRBJ2-7
v_gene: TRBV4-3
CDR3aa: ASSQFRNTDEQY

j_gene: TRBJ2-7
v_gene: TRBV6-5
CDR3aa: ASRDSERDIRQY

j_gene: TRBJ1-5
v_gene: TRBV4-2
CDR3aa: ASSHVPPTNQPQH

j_gene: TRBJ1-1
v_gene: TRBV5-4
CDR3aa: ASSILGGVDAAF

j_gene: TRBJ1-2
v_gene: TRBV4-1
CDR3aa: ASSQEGMNYGYT

j_gene: TRBJ2-7
v_gene: TRBV4-3
CDR3aa: ASSQGRDPRYEQY

j_gene: TRBJ1-5
v_gene: TRBV14
CDR3aa: ASSRQRGSPQH

j_gene: TRBJ2-3
v_gene: TRBV6-5
CDR3aa: ASSRLAGVADTQY

j_gene: TRBJ2-1
v_gene: TRBV27
CDR3aa: ASSLTSGVGEQF

j_gene: TRBJ1-5
v_gene: TRBV5-6
CDR3aa: ASSPGQFGPQH

j_gene: TRBJ2-2
v_gene: TRBV11-2
CDR3aa: ASRLAAANTGELF

j_gene: TRBJ2-2
v_gene: TRBV30
CDR3aa: AWGVSNTGELF

j_gene: TRBJ2-7
v_gene: TRBV7-2
CDR3aa: ASTYLGRAYYEQY

j_gene: TRBJ2-1
v_gene: TRBV4-3
CDR3aa: ASSQRQGGEQF